These T cell receptor beta chains were read from a single sample in a study of T cells in narcolepsy. Clones were sequenced by immunoSEQ multiplex PCR, and TCRdb holds only the in-frame ones, with some missing. The sample has under 20,000 clones, 85% to 90% seen once. The sample consisted of memory (CD45RA-) CD4+ T cells from blood. The receptors were sampled from a human donor in good health. Each CDR3 is given with its conserved first and last residue. Each record gives: J gene, clone size, V gene, D gene, CDR3 DNA, CDR3 protein. A D gene is named only where the DNA matches it firmly. The size entry is marked missing in some rows and otherwise reads once, few, many or a size class.

J gene: TRBJ2-7
clone size: -
V gene: TRBV5-1
D gene: TRBD1
CDR3 DNA: TGCGCCAGCAGCCCTCCGGGACAGGGTCTGGACGAGCAGTACTTC
CDR3 protein: CASSPPGQGLDEQYF

J gene: TRBJ2-1
clone size: -
V gene: TRBV5-1
D gene: TRBD2
CDR3 DNA: TGCGCCAGCAGCTTAATACTTAGCGGGAGGGCCTATGAGCAGTTCTTC
CDR3 protein: CASSLILSGRAYEQFF

J gene: TRBJ1-3
clone size: -
V gene: TRBV19
D gene: -
CDR3 DNA: TGTGCCAGTAGTATAAGCCTGGGAAGACCCGGAAACACCATATATTTT
CDR3 protein: CASSISLGRPGNTIYF

J gene: TRBJ2-3
clone size: -
V gene: TRBV19
D gene: TRBD2
CDR3 DNA: TGTGCCAGTAGTATAGTAGGTCTAGCGGGGTTCACAGATACGCAGTATTTT
CDR3 protein: CASSIVGLAGFTDTQYF

J gene: TRBJ2-3
clone size: -
V gene: TRBV19
D gene: TRBD2
CDR3 DNA: TGTGCCACCGGACTAGCGGCAGATACGCAGTATTTT
CDR3 protein: CATGLAADTQYF

J gene: TRBJ1-2
clone size: -
V gene: TRBV5-4
D gene: -
CDR3 DNA: TGTGCCAGCAGCTTAACCTCACCACGGGACTACTATGGCTACACCTTC
CDR3 protein: CASSLTSPRDYYGYTF

J gene: TRBJ1-1
clone size: -
V gene: TRBV29-1
D gene: TRBD1
CDR3 DNA: TGCAGCGTACAGGGGAGCAAGAACACTGAAGCTTTCTTT
CDR3 protein: CSVQGSKNTEAFF

J gene: TRBJ2-3
clone size: -
V gene: TRBV20-1
D gene: -
CDR3 DNA: TGCAGTGCCACTACTAGTAATACGCAGTATTTT
CDR3 protein: CSATTSNTQYF

J gene: TRBJ1-5
clone size: once
V gene: TRBV9
D gene: -
CDR3 DNA: TGTGCCAGCAGCCCTCCCCATGGGCAGGGTAAAGGGCAGCCCCAGCATTTT
CDR3 protein: CASSPPHGQGKGQPQHF

J gene: TRBJ1-1
clone size: -
V gene: TRBV6-9
D gene: -
CDR3 DNA: TGTGCCAGCAGTAATAGGGTGAACACTGAAGCTTTCTTT
CDR3 protein: CASSNRVNTEAFF

J gene: TRBJ2-1
clone size: once
V gene: TRBV7-2
D gene: TRBD2
CDR3 DNA: TGTGCCAGCGGGACTAGCGGGACTTCCTACAATGAGCAGTTCTTC
CDR3 protein: CASGTSGTSYNEQFF

J gene: TRBJ2-1
clone size: once
V gene: TRBV11-2
D gene: -
CDR3 DNA: TGTGCCAGCAGCTCGGTGAGGAAACCCACCTACAATGAGCAGTTCTTC
CDR3 protein: CASSSVRKPTYNEQFF

J gene: TRBJ2-1
clone size: -
V gene: TRBV27
D gene: TRBD2
CDR3 DNA: TGTGCCAGCACTAGCGGATTTTACAATGAGCAGTTCTTC
CDR3 protein: CASTSGFYNEQFF

J gene: TRBJ1-6
clone size: -
V gene: TRBV5-7
D gene: TRBD1
CDR3 DNA: TGTGCCAGCAGCCTGGGGGACAGGGGGTTCTATAATTCACCCCTCCACTTT
CDR3 protein: CASSLGDRGFYNSPLHF

J gene: TRBJ1-1
clone size: -
V gene: TRBV6-5
D gene: -
CDR3 DNA: TGTGCCAGCACCATGAACACTGAAGCTTTCTTT
CDR3 protein: CASTMNTEAFF

J gene: TRBJ2-7
clone size: -
V gene: TRBV5-1
D gene: TRBD1
CDR3 DNA: TGCGCCAGCAGTGAAGGAGCCCTACAGGGGGAGTCCGAGCAGTACTTC
CDR3 protein: CASSEGALQGESEQYF